One and the same sample provided the 31 T cell receptor beta chains below, sequenced in a study of OX40 agonist ivuxolimab in advanced cancers. Repertoires were generated with immunoSEQ multiplex PCR, while TCRdb's copy carries only in-frame clones and drops some. This table has tens of thousands of clones, just over 85% appearing once. The sequenced sample was CD4+ or CD8+ T cells sorted from blood, obtained in a trial of the OX40 agonist ivuxolimab. These receptor sequences come from an adult with an advanced solid tumor such as melanoma, head and neck, liver or kidney cancer.

This clone has a single count. The chain uses TRBV2 and TRBJ2-7; D perhaps matches TRBD1 (5 bases). This CDR3 spans 14 amino acids. V was pared by 2 bases and J by 2 bases, with 10 bases between. Germline-derived CDR1 and CDR2 are SNHLY and FYNNEI. For the CDR3, the DNA is TGTGCCAGCAGTGAAATGGACATCCCCTACGAGCAGTACTTC. Translation: CASSEMDIPYEQYF.

The CDR3 DNA sequence: TGTGCCAGCACAAAACGGGGGAGCACAGATACGCAGTATTTT. It is translated as CASTKRGSTDTQYF. The chain has TRBV11-3 and TRBJ2-3; D may be TRBD2 (6 bases). The germline V gene has CDR1 SGHNT and CDR2 YENEEA. V was shortened by 7 bases and J by 0 bases, with 11 bases between the two germline ends. The CDR3 has 14 residues.

This clone was counted between two and nine times. This chain links TRBV19 with TRBJ1-1; D is ambiguous. This CDR3 contains 12 residues. Trimming cost V 7 bases and J 4 bases, with 10 bases left between them. Germline V gene lookup returns CDR1 LNHDA and CDR2 SQIVND (reference sequence). The CDR3 protein is CASKDWGTEAFF. As DNA, the CDR3 is TGTGCCAGTAAGGACTGGGGCACTGAAGCTTTCTTT.

The chain employs TRBV25-1 and TRBJ2-1; D uncertain. Germline V lookup: CDR1 MGHDK, CDR2 SYGVNS. V shed 2 bases and J shed 0 bases, with 11 bases lying between them. The CDR3 extends over 16 amino acids. CDR3 nucleotides: TGTGCCAGCAGTGAACCCGGCTCCCGCTCCTACAATGAGCAGTTCTTC. This gives the protein CASSEPGSRSYNEQFF. Variable domain in full (rest from reference TRBV25-1 and TRBJ2-1): EADIYQTPRYLVIGTGKKITLECSQTMGHDKMYWYQQDPGMELHLIHYSYGVNSTEKGDLSSESTVSRIRTEHFPLTLESARPSHTSQYLCASSEPGSRSYNEQFFGPGTRLTVL.

On this clone itself: Different DNA sequences within this sample yield the same CDR3. This chain joins TRBV27 and TRBJ1-2, with D maybe TRBD1 (5 bases). The length of the CDR3 is 18 residues. Germline CDR1 MNHEY, CDR2 SMNVEV (reference sequence). V was pared by 3 bases and J by 2 bases, with 22 bases between. The CDR3 coding sequence is TGTGCCAGCAGTTTTTCAGGACTCACTGGGACCTTGAACTATGGCTACACCTTC. This gives the protein CASSFSGLTGTLNYGYTF.

The chain uses TRBV5-4 and TRBJ2-6; D gene ambiguous. Germline V lookup: CDR1 SGHNT, CDR2 YYREEE (reference sequence). Trimming shortened V by 6 bases and J by 1 base, and 8 bases separated the two germline ends. This CDR3 spans 14 amino acids. The CDR3 loop is CASNPRSGANVLTF. In DNA form, the CDR3 reads TGTGCCAGCAACCCTCGTTCTGGGGCCAACGTCCTGACTTTC. Looking up the rest from reference TRBV5-4 and TRBJ2-6 gives the full variable domain: ETGVTQSPTHLIKTRGQQVTLRCSSQSGHNTVSWYQQALGQGPQFIFQYYREEENGRGNFPPRFSGLQFPNYSSELNVNALELDDSALYLCASNPRSGANVLTFGAGSRLTVL.

This clone has only one observation. The chain links TRBV30 to TRBJ2-7; the match to TRBD1 covers 8 bases. Germline V CDR1 and CDR2: GTSNPN, SVGIG (reference sequence). This CDR3 is 12 amino acids long. Trimming at V came to 3 bases and at J to 7 bases, leaving 5 bases not matched to a gene. For the CDR3, the DNA is TGTGCCTGGAGCCAGACAGGGGCGGAGCAGTACTTC. Amino acid sequence: CAWSQTGAEQYF. The entire variable domain, with the rest obtained from reference TRBV30 and TRBJ2-7, is as follows: SQTIHQWPATLVQPVGSPLSLECTVEGTSNPNLYWYRQAAGRGLQLLFYSVGIGQISSEVPQNLSASRPQDRQFILSSKKLLLSDSGFYLCAWSQTGAEQYFGPGTRLTVT.

The gene calls are TRBV19 and TRBJ1-5; D is unclear. This CDR3 contains 14 residues. Trimming left V 7 bases short and J 8 bases short, with 18 bases between. Per germline, CDR1 LNHDA and CDR2 SQIVND (reference sequence). CDR3 amino acids: CASIGWEPAEPQHF. The CDR3 nucleotides read TGTGCCAGTATAGGGTGGGAACCTGCAGAGCCCCAGCATTTT.

The chain couples TRBV10-3 to TRBJ2-1, with a weak D call TRBD2 (6 bases). The CDR3 is made up of 14 amino acids. Germline-derived CDR1 and CDR2 are ENHRY and SYGVKD. V was trimmed by 6 bases and J by 9 bases, leaving 18 bases between them. The CDR3 region has the DNA TGTGCCATCAGCCTAGCGAGGCAACAAGGTGAGCAGTTCTTC. Translating it yields CAISLARQQGEQFF.

The chain couples TRBV9 to TRBJ1-2, with 7 bases fitting TRBD1. The length of the CDR3 is 13 residues. The V gene's germline CDR1 is SGDLS and CDR2 YYNGEE. J gave up 4 bases and V 0 bases, and 0 bases lay outside the gene matches. CDR3: CASSVAGGYGYTF. The CDR3 nucleotides read TGTGCCAGCAGCGTAGCAGGGGGCTATGGCTACACCTTC.

The CDR3 reads CASSHALSVPYEQYF. DNA for the CDR3: TGCGCCAGCAGCCACGCTCTGTCCGTCCCCTACGAGCAGTACTTC. The genes are TRBV4-1 and TRBJ2-7; D gene unclear. CDR3 length: 15 residues. Germline V gene sequence: CDR1 MGHRA, CDR2 YSYEKL. The V end lost 3 bases, the J end lost 2 bases, and 14 bases lay between the germline ends.

This chain uses TRBV18 with TRBJ1-1, with 9 nucleotides matching TRBD1. The ends lost 0 bases at V and 5 bases at J; junction bases unmatched: 4. This CDR3 region has 15 residues. Germline CDR1 is KGHSH and CDR2 is LQKENI. CDR3 DNA: TGTGCCAGCTCACCACCGACAGGGGGTTGGACTGAAGCTTTCTTT. Translation gives CASSPPTGGWTEAFF.

The J gene is TRBJ1-2, the V gene TRBV19; 8 positions agree with TRBD1. Germline V lookup: CDR1 LNHDA, CDR2 SQIVND (reference sequence). CDR3 length: 14 amino acids. The trim removed 2 bases at V and 8 bases at J, leaving 7 bases unmatched. The CDR3 DNA reads as TGTGCCAGTAGTATACAGGGGGCACTAAGAGGCTACACCTTC. It encodes CASSIQGALRGYTF. The full variable domain, completed using reference TRBV19 and TRBJ1-2, is DGGITQSPKYLFRKEGQNVTLSCEQNLNHDAMYWYRQDPGQGLRLIYYSQIVNDFQKGDIAEGYSVSREKKESFPLTVTSAQKNPTAFYLCASSIQGALRGYTFGSGTRLTVV.

In DNA, the CDR3 is TGTGCCAGCAGCTTACCCCCCTGGGGGACCTACTATGGCTACACCTTC. Its translation: CASSLPPWGTYYGYTF. This chain connects TRBV7-2 to TRBJ1-2; a possible D gene is TRBD1 (5 bases). V shed 2 bases and J shed 3 bases, with 16 bases lying between them. This CDR3 has 16 residues. Germline CDR1 is SGHTA and CDR2 is FQGNSA.

V and J are TRBV5-5 and TRBJ1-1, with no clear D. The CDR3 covers 12 residues. Germline-derived CDR1 and CDR2 are SGHKS and YYEKEE (reference sequence). V lost 3 bases and J lost 7, with 10 bases in between. The CDR3 DNA sequence: TGTGCCAGCAGCTCCAGTTGGGATGAAGCTTTCTTT. Protein sequence: CASSSSWDEAFF.

The J gene is TRBJ2-3, the V gene TRBV9, with D possibly called TRBD1 or TRBD2 (5 bases each). Germline CDR1 reads SGDLS; CDR2 reads YYNGEE. V gave up 0 bases and J gave up 2 bases, with 10 bases separating them. The CDR3 runs to 15 residues. CDR3 sequence (DNA): TGTGCCAGCAGCGTAGGGGGGACCTTCACAGATACGCAGTATTTT. It encodes CASSVGGTFTDTQYF.

The chain carries TRBV19 and TRBJ1-1, with a possible D match to TRBD1 (5 bases). The CDR3 runs 13 residues. V lost 8 bases to trimming and J lost 5 bases, with 15 bases between them. CDR1 and CDR2 (germline): LNHDA, SQIVND (reference sequence). CDR3 amino acids: CASSGALGTEAFF. For the CDR3, the DNA is TGTGCCAGTTCCGGGGCACTAGGGACTGAAGCTTTCTTT.

The V gene is TRBV7-2, the J gene TRBJ1-1; no clear D. CDR1 and CDR2 (germline): SGHTA, FQGNSA. The CDR3 totals 12 residues. V was shortened by 1 base and J by 7 bases, with 7 bases between the two germline ends. CDR3 in DNA: TGTGCCAGCAGCTTAGTGGGAGTTGAAGCTTTCTTT. This codes for CASSLVGVEAFF.

The V gene is TRBV28, the J gene TRBJ1-1; unclear D gene. Germline V gene sequence: CDR1 MDHEN, CDR2 SYDVKM. This CDR3 has 11 amino acids. V lost 6 bases and J 5 bases, leaving 7 bases between the germline ends. The CDR3 loop is CASSPNTEAFF. In DNA form, the CDR3 reads TGTGCCAGCAGCCCGAATACTGAAGCTTTCTTT.

This chain uses TRBV4-1 with TRBJ2-1; 7 bases agree with TRBD2. CDR1 and CDR2 from the germline V gene are MGHRA and YSYEKL. V was pared by 5 bases and J by 7 bases, with 17 bases of the junction left unmatched. The CDR3 runs to 17 residues. The CDR3 protein is CASSEGRGSLGGNEQFF. DNA for the CDR3: TGCGCCAGCAGCGAGGGCCGGGGGTCCCTCGGGGGGAATGAGCAGTTCTTC.

The chain recombines TRBV5-4 with TRBJ1-4, with TRBD1 matching 10 bases. Germline V gene lookup returns CDR1 SGHNT and CDR2 YYREEE (reference sequence). After removal of 5 bases from V and 7 bases from J, the junction contained 11 bases not matched to a gene. This CDR3 comprises 16 residues. CDR3 sequence reads: CASSRQGAGGVEKLFF. The CDR3 DNA sequence: TGTGCCAGCAGTCGACAGGGGGCCGGAGGGGTTGAAAAACTGTTTTTT.

This clone was seen more than once but under ten times. The V call is TRBV7-2, the J call TRBJ1-1, with D perhaps TRBD1 (5 bases). The CDR3 loop spans 13 amino acids. Deletions cut 6 bases from V and 0 bases from J, with 8 bases between. CDR1 SGHTA and CDR2 FQGNSA come from the germline V gene. CDR3 DNA sequence: TGTGCCAGCAGTGGGGCAATGAACACTGAAGCTTTCTTT. Translated, it gives CASSGAMNTEAFF.

The CDR3 loop reads CASSRNTGELFF. The CDR3 region has the DNA TGTGCCAGCAGCCGAAACACCGGGGAGCTGTTTTTT. The chain combines TRBV11-2 with TRBJ2-2; D gene unclear. The V gene lost 5 bases and the J gene lost 2 bases, with 3 bases spanning the gap. The CDR3 spans 12 residues. CDR1 and CDR2 (germline): SGHAT, FQNNGV.

The chain recombines TRBV11-2 with TRBJ2-2, with 9 bases fitting TRBD2. CDR3 size: 15 residues. CDR1 and CDR2 from the germline V gene are SGHAT and FQNNGV. V lost 5 bases to trimming and J lost 7 bases; unmatched junction nucleotides: 8. CDR3 amino acids: CASSLSGSFIGELFF. CDR3 DNA sequence: TGTGCCAGCAGCCTTAGCGGGAGTTTTATCGGGGAGCTGTTTTTT.

The chain combines TRBV29-1 with TRBJ2-1, with 7 nucleotides matching TRBD2. Germline V CDR1 and CDR2: SQVTM, ANQGSEA. The ends lost 5 bases at V and 7 bases at J; junction bases unmatched: 11. The CDR3 is made up of 14 amino acids. The CDR3 DNA sequence: TGCAGCGTTAGTCGCGGGAGTAGTAGTAATGAGCAGTTCTTC. Residues: CSVSRGSSSNEQFF.

The chain couples TRBV20-1 to TRBJ2-3; D gene ambiguous. The ends were cut back, 7 bases at V and 3 bases at J, with 5 bases in the middle. Looked up from germline, CDR1 is DFQATT and CDR2 is SNEGSKA (reference sequence). The CDR3 loop spans 10 amino acids. In nucleotides, the CDR3 is TGCAGTGTAATAACAGATACGCAGTATTTT. Amino acid sequence: CSVITDTQYF.

This clone was detected a few times. The chain joins TRBV18 to TRBJ1-5, with D maybe TRBD1 (5 bases). The CDR3 runs 13 residues. Germline CDR1 is KGHSH and CDR2 is LQKENI. Trimming took 3 bases from V and 7 from J, leaving 10 bases between them. The CDR3 spells CASSPGGGQPQHF. DNA for the CDR3: TGTGCCAGCTCACCTGGGGGAGGCCAGCCCCAGCATTTT.

This chain uses TRBV6-5 with TRBJ1-2, with 8 bases matching TRBD1. V was clipped by 9 bases and J by 5 bases; unmatched bases: 8. The CDR3 has 13 residues. In germline, CDR1 is MNHEY, CDR2 SVGAGI. The CDR3, as DNA: TGTGCCAGTCGCCGGGACAGGAATTATGGCTACACCTTC. This gives the protein CASRRDRNYGYTF.

The chain joins TRBV19 to TRBJ1-6; D gene unclear. The CDR3 loop spans 16 amino acids. The germline V gene encodes CDR1 LNHDA and CDR2 SQIVND (reference sequence). The ends were cut back, 7 bases at V and 2 bases at J, with 15 bases in the middle. The CDR3: CASTRMSSTYNSPLHF. As DNA, the CDR3 is TGTGCCAGTACTCGGATGTCCTCGACCTATAATTCACCCCTCCACTTT.

The chain carries TRBV11-3 and TRBJ2-5; no clear D gene. Trimming removed 1 base from V and 3 bases from J, with 6 bases in between. The germline gives CDR1 SGHNT, CDR2 YENEEA. The CDR3 totals 13 residues. The CDR3 sequence is CASSLAPEETQYF. In nucleotides, the CDR3 is TGTGCCAGCAGCTTAGCGCCAGAAGAGACCCAGTACTTC.

The V call is TRBV7-3, the J call TRBJ2-2; the match to TRBD2 covers 8 bases. Germline V gives CDR1 SGHTA, CDR2 FQGTGA. V lost 5 bases and J lost 5; bases outside the gene matches: 4. The CDR3 extends over 14 amino acids. The chain's CDR3 is CASSHGTRTGELFF. CDR3 nucleotide sequence: TGTGCCAGCAGCCACGGGACTAGGACCGGGGAGCTGTTTTTT.